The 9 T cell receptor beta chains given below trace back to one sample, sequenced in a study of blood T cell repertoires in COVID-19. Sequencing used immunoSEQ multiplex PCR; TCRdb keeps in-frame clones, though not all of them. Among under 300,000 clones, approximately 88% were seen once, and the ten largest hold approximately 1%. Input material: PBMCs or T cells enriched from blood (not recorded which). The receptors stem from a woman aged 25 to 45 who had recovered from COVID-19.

The chain's CDR3 is CASSLEGRGFVSYNSPLHF. DNA of the CDR3: TGTGCCAGCAGCTTAGAGGGCAGGGGCTTTGTATCCTATAATTCACCCCTCCACTTT. This rearrangement joins TRBV11-2 to TRBJ1-6; D perhaps matches TRBD1 (6 bases). Trimming cost V 0 bases and J 1 base, with 16 bases left between them. CDR1 and CDR2 (germline): SGHAT, FQNNGV. This CDR3 is 19 amino acids long.

The CDR3 is CASSPPTGSTEAFF. The CDR3 coding sequence is TGTGCCAGCAGTCCCCCTACAGGGAGCACTGAAGCTTTCTTT. The chain is built from TRBV28 and TRBJ1-1; tentative D call: TRBD1 (6 bases). V was cut by 5 bases and J by 4 bases, with 14 bases left in between. The length of the CDR3 is 14 residues. Germline V gene sequence: CDR1 MDHEN, CDR2 SYDVKM.

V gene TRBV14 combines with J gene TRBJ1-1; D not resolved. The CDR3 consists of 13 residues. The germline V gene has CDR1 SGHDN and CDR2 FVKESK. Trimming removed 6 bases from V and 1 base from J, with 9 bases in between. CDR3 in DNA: TGTGCCAGCAGTAGAGAGGGGAACACTGAAGCTTTCTTT. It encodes CASSREGNTEAFF.

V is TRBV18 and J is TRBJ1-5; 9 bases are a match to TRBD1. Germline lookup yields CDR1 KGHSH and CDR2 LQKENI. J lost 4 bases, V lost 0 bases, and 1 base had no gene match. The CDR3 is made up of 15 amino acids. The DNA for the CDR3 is TGTGCCAGCTCACCACCGGACAGGGGTAATCAGCCCCAGCATTTT. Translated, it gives CASSPPDRGNQPQHF.

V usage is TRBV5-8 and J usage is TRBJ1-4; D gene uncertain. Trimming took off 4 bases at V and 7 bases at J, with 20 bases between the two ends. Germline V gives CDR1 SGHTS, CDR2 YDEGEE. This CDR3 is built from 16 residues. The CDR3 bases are TGTGCCAGCAGCCCGTCGATTGGTTGGGCCCCTGAAAAACTGTTTTTT. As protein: CASSPSIGWAPEKLFF.

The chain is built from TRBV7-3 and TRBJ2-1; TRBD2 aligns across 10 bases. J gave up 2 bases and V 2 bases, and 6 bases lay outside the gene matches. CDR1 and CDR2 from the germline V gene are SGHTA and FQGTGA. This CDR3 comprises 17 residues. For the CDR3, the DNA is TGTGCCAGCAGCTTACTTGCTAGCGGGGGCCCCTACAATGAGCAGTTCTTC. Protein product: CASSLLASGGPYNEQFF.

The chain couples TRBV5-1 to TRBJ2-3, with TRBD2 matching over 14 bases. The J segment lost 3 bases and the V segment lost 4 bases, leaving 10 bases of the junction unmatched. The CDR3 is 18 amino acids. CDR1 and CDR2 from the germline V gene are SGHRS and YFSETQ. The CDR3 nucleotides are TGCGCCAGCAGCCCCGGGACTAGCGGGAGTATGGGGACAGATACGCAGTATTTT. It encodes CASSPGTSGSMGTDTQYF.

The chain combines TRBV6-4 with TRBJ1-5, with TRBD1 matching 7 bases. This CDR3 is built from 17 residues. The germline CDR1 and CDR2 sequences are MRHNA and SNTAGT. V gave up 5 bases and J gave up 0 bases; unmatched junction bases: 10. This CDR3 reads CASSSHTGVYSNQPQHF. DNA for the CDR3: TGTGCCAGCAGTTCTCACACAGGGGTGTATAGCAATCAGCCCCAGCATTTT.

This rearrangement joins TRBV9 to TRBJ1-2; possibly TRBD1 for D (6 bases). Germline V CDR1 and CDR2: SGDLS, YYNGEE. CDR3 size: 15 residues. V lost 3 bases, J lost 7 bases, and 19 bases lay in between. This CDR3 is CASSAPTGLRFGYTF. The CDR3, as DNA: TGTGCCAGCAGCGCCCCGACAGGCCTTCGGTTTGGCTACACCTTC.